This T cell receptor (beta chain) was sequenced in a study of T cells expressing NK-cell markers. For each CDR3 protein, TCRdb gives one entry from its re-call of the 5' RACE reads, without DNA. Its clone listing holds 130,000 to 150,000 distinct CDR3 sequences. Worth noting for this clonotype: Its antigen is not identified.

Study findings and constraints: Of CD8+ T cells, about 1.0-7.5% belonged to dominant NKG2C+ clonotypes in five or six donors.

CDR1 and CDR2 from the germline V gene are LNHDA and SQIVND (reference sequence). The CDR3 runs to 15 residues. J is TRBJ1-1 and V is TRBV19. The sequenced sample was blood T cells: a sorted CD56 or NKG2C T cell subset, CD4+ or CD8+ T cells, or bulk PBMC T cells (not recorded which). This clonotype was sampled from a man between 18 and 35 years old in good health. CDR3 sequence reads: CASSIRRGTNTEAFF.